These 7 T cell receptor beta chains were sequenced from one sample in a study of blood T cell repertoires in COVID-19 (dated by TCRdb to between 2020 and 2021). To prepare the library, the immunoSEQ multiplex PCR assay was applied. TCRdb obtained this table from immuneACCESS and retained in-frame rearrangements with V and J assigned. These tables miss some clones; where compared with another copy, unresolved V genes account for less than half of the shortfall, and the remainder is unexplained. Counted in this sample were 90,000 to 130,000 clones; 88% of them appeared once. The ten largest clonotypes hold less than 2.5% of the sample. Sequences were obtained from peripheral blood. The source of these receptors is a human donor in a cohort sampled during active COVID-19.

The gene calls are TRBV5-1 and TRBJ2-2, with D possibly being TRBD2 (6 bases). The CDR3 is 16 amino acids. V dropped 1 base and J dropped 0 bases, with 10 bases sitting between them. CDR1 is SGHRS and CDR2 is YFSETQ in the germline V gene. In nucleotides, the CDR3 is TGCGCCAGCAGCTTGATGGGGGGTGCGAACACCGGGGAGCTGTTTTTT. The encoded protein is CASSLMGGANTGELFF.

V is TRBV24-1 and J is TRBJ1-2, with 7 bases aligning to TRBD1. J gave up 0 bases and V 2 bases, and 5 bases lay outside the gene matches. Germline assignment: CDR1 KGHDR and CDR2 SFDVKD. The CDR3 spans 16 residues. The CDR3 DNA reads TGTGCCACCAGTGATTCCACCGGGACAGCTAACTATGGCTACACCTTC. This gives the protein CATSDSTGTANYGYTF.

The CDR3 coding sequence is TGTGCCAGCAGCCTGTGGTGGGACATGAACACTGAAGCTTTCTTT. Translation: CASSLWWDMNTEAFF. V and J are TRBV4-2 and TRBJ1-1; D may be TRBD1 (6 bases). From germline, CDR1 is LGHNA and CDR2 YNFKEQ. Deletions cut 4 bases from V and 0 bases from J, with 12 bases between. This CDR3 spans 15 amino acids.

The V and J genes are TRBV19 and TRBJ2-2; perhaps TRBD2 as D (6 bases). Trimming stripped 4 bases from V and 5 bases from J, with 11 bases between. Looked up from germline, CDR1 is LNHDA and CDR2 is SQIVND (reference sequence). This CDR3 spans 14 amino acids. CDR3 coding DNA: TGTGCCAGTAGTAGGGTGGCGGGAACCGGGGAGCTGTTTTTT. Amino acid sequence: CASSRVAGTGELFF.

The chain uses TRBV7-9 and TRBJ1-5, with TRBD1 matching 7 bases. CDR3 length: 16 residues. Germline V gives CDR1 SEHNR, CDR2 FQNEAQ (reference sequence). V was pared by 1 base and J by 2 bases, with 5 bases of the junction left unmatched. As DNA, the CDR3 is TGTGCCAGCAGCTTAGATAAGGGGGCCGGCAATCAGCCCCAGCATTTT. As protein: CASSLDKGAGNQPQHF.

The chain couples TRBV7-2 to TRBJ1-6; TRBD1 matches at 7 bases. Trimming cost V 5 bases and J 9 bases; bases outside gene matches: 10. Germline CDR1 reads SGHTA; CDR2 reads FQGNSA. The CDR3 is 15 amino acids. CDR3 sequence: CASSTDRRALSPLHF. The DNA of the CDR3 is TGTGCCAGCAGCACGGACAGGCGGGCCCTTTCACCCCTCCACTTT.

V gene TRBV5-1 combines with J gene TRBJ2-7; D is possibly TRBD2 (6 bases). The CDR3 length is 14 residues. CDR1 and CDR2 (germline): SGHRS, YFSETQ. The V end lost 4 bases, the J end lost 2 bases, and 13 bases lay between the germline ends. DNA of the CDR3: TGCGCCAGCAGCCCAGGGACGGGAGCCTACGAGCAGTACTTC. This gives the protein CASSPGTGAYEQYF.